A single sample gave rise to the 21 T cell receptor beta chains below, sequenced in a study of control samples from healthy donors and cancer patients (dated by TCRdb to the early 2020s). Library creation used the immunoSEQ multiplex PCR assay. Not all clones reach the TCRdb copy of this immuneACCESS table, which keeps in-frame sequences only. Checked studies attribute under half of the gap to unresolved V genes and leave the rest unexplained. Counted in this sample were about 140,000 clones; 89% of them appeared once. The ten largest clones capture 4.9% of the sample. Sequenced: blood. Every receptor here comes from a man aged 25 to 40 in good health.

The chain couples TRBV6-5 to TRBJ2-2; the D gene is possibly TRBD1 (5 bases). Germline assignment: CDR1 MNHEY and CDR2 SVGAGI. The CDR3 runs 14 residues. V was pared by 6 bases and J by 5 bases, with 13 bases between. The DNA for the CDR3 is TGTGCCAGCAGCCTCCAGGGCGTAACCGGGGAGCTGTTTTTT. This codes for CASSLQGVTGELFF.

Comments on this clone: At one of its ends the junction is not consistent with the germline gene, which may arise from a read error. The chain is built from TRBV2 and TRBJ1-1; D unclear. Per the germline V gene, CDR1 is SNHLY and CDR2 is FYNNEI. The CDR3 is 15 residues long. CDR3 nucleotide sequence: TGTGCCAGCAGAGAAGGTCAAAGCGGGAACACTGAAGCTTTCTTT. Protein: CASREGQSGNTEAFF.

The chain is built from TRBV2 and TRBJ1-5, with 7 bases aligning to TRBD1. Per germline, CDR1 SNHLY and CDR2 FYNNEI. The CDR3 consists of 19 residues. After removal of 5 bases from V and 4 bases from J, the junction contained 20 bases not matched to a gene. DNA of the CDR3: TGTGCCAGCAGTTTAGCGACCCCGACAGGGAGTGGGGAAAATCAGCCCCAGCATTTT. Translation: CASSLATPTGSGENQPQHF.

The chain is built from TRBV24-1 and TRBJ2-3, with 7 positions matching TRBD1. From germline, CDR1 is KGHDR and CDR2 SFDVKD. The CDR3 contains 16 residues. V shed 1 base and J 4 bases; nucleotides not matched to a gene: 7. The CDR3: CATSDFSQGVADTQYF. Written as DNA, the CDR3 is TGTGCCACCAGTGATTTTTCCCAGGGGGTCGCAGATACGCAGTATTTT.

This rearrangement joins TRBV10-3 to TRBJ2-7, with 7 bases that match TRBD1. Germline CDR1 and CDR2: ENHRY and SYGVKD. The CDR3 extends over 14 amino acids. V trimming: 6 bases; J trimming: 0 bases; junction bases outside the gene matches: 5. The CDR3 region is CAIRPGTDSYEQYF. CDR3 nucleotide sequence: TGTGCCATCAGACCCGGGACAGACTCCTACGAGCAGTACTTC.

CDR3: CASSVQLAGGHSYNEQFF. The CDR3 DNA is TGTGCCAGCAGCGTACAACTAGCGGGGGGTCACTCCTACAATGAGCAGTTCTTC. The V gene is TRBV9, the J gene TRBJ2-1; TRBD2 matches 12 bases. The CDR3 is made up of 18 amino acids. The germline V gene encodes CDR1 SGDLS and CDR2 YYNGEE. With 1 base clipped from V and 0 bases from J, the junction kept 5 bases outside the gene matches.

The chain is built from TRBV4-3 and TRBJ1-1; a weak D match, TRBD1 (5 bases). CDR3 length: 16 amino acids. Trimming pared 0 bases from V and 6 bases from J, leaving 17 bases between. Per germline, CDR1 LGHNA and CDR2 YSLEER. The CDR3 region is CASSQDLAGGWAEAFF. CDR3 nucleotide sequence: TGCGCCAGCAGCCAAGATCTCGCCGGGGGATGGGCTGAAGCTTTCTTT.

The rearrangement uses TRBV7-3 and TRBJ2-7; 12 nucleotides line up with TRBD2. V shed 5 bases, J shed 4 bases, and the junction held 3 bases outside the gene matches. The germline CDR1 and CDR2 sequences are SGHTA and FQGTGA. This CDR3 contains 14 residues. CDR3 amino acids: CASSPTSGSYEQYF. The DNA of the CDR3 is TGTGCCAGCAGCCCGACTAGCGGGAGTTACGAGCAGTACTTC.

This chain links TRBV4-3 with TRBJ2-1, with 13 bases lining up with TRBD2. The CDR3 extends over 17 amino acids. The germline gives CDR1 LGHNA, CDR2 YSLEER. Unmatched junction bases numbered 10, after V lost 5 bases and J lost 6 bases. This CDR3 is CASSSRGTSGRANEQFF. The CDR3, as DNA: TGCGCCAGCAGCTCACGAGGAACTAGCGGGAGGGCCAATGAGCAGTTCTTC.

The rearrangement joins TRBV7-3 to TRBJ2-1; 7 nucleotides line up with TRBD1. This CDR3 comprises 17 residues. V shed 4 bases and J 10 bases; nucleotides not matched to a gene: 19. Germline assignment: CDR1 SGHTA and CDR2 FQGTGA. The CDR3 DNA is TGTGCCAGCAGCTCGGGAATGGGGGCAGGGGGTAGAGCCGAGCAGTTCTTC. Translated, it gives CASSSGMGAGGRAEQFF.

This chain joins TRBV24-1 and TRBJ2-7, with 13 positions matching TRBD2. V shed 5 bases and J 5 bases; nucleotides not matched to a gene: 2. Germline loops: CDR1 KGHDR, CDR2 SFDVKD. The CDR3 runs to 14 residues. CDR3 DNA: TGTGCCACCAGTGTAGGGACTAGCGGGAACGAGCAGTACTTC. It specifies CATSVGTSGNEQYF.

This clone was counted once. The chain carries TRBV20-1 and TRBJ2-3; D is uncertain. Trimming left V 2 bases short and J 3 bases short, with 0 bases between. This CDR3 is built from 10 residues. Germline loops: CDR1 DFQATT, CDR2 SNEGSKA (reference sequence). As DNA, the CDR3 is TGCAGTGCTAGAACAGATACGCAGTATTTT. Translating it yields CSARTDTQYF.

The chain couples TRBV5-1 to TRBJ2-1; 8 bases are a match to TRBD1. The CDR3 runs 14 residues. Germline CDR1 reads SGHRS; CDR2 reads YFSETQ. The ends lost 3 bases at V and 3 bases at J; junction bases unmatched: 2. The CDR3 nucleotides read TGCGCCAGCAGCTCCGGACAGGGCTACAATGAGCAGTTCTTC. It encodes CASSSGQGYNEQFF.

This chain uses TRBV5-1 with TRBJ1-1; D not certain. V was cut by 3 bases and J by 7 bases, with 13 bases left in between. This CDR3 comprises 13 residues. Looked up from germline, CDR1 is SGHRS and CDR2 is YFSETQ. This CDR3 is CASSWDGWGEAFF. The CDR3 DNA sequence: TGCGCCAGCAGCTGGGATGGGTGGGGTGAAGCTTTCTTT. The full variable domain, rest sourced from reference TRBV5-1 and TRBJ1-1, is KAGVTQTPRYLIKTRGQQVTLSCSPISGHRSVSWYQQTPGQGLQFLFEYFSETQRNKGNFPGRFSGRQFSNSRSEMNVSTLELGDSALYLCASSWDGWGEAFFGQGTRLTVV.

V and J are TRBV19 and TRBJ1-6; D not certain. CDR3 length equals 10 residues. Germline V gene data show CDR1 as LNHDA and CDR2 as SQIVND (reference sequence). V lost 9 bases, J lost 7 bases, and 4 bases lay in between. CDR3 in amino acids: CARTNSPLHF. CDR3 coding DNA: TGTGCCAGGACAAATTCACCCCTCCACTTT.

The chain joins TRBV5-1 to TRBJ2-5; unclear D gene. V was pared by 3 bases and J by 10 bases, with 22 bases between. There are 15 residues in the CDR3. CDR1 and CDR2 from the germline V gene are SGHRS and YFSETQ. CDR3 protein: CASSSGSSVFDDQYF. CDR3 DNA: TGCGCCAGCAGCTCGGGCAGCTCCGTCTTTGATGACCAGTACTTC.

V and J are TRBV5-4 and TRBJ1-1; D remains unclear. The CDR3 runs to 12 residues. Germline V CDR1 and CDR2: SGHNT, YYREEE (reference sequence). V lost 0 bases to trimming and J lost 1 base, with 1 base between them. For the CDR3, the DNA is TGTGCCAGCAGCTTGGCGAACACTGAAGCTTTCTTT. This codes for CASSLANTEAFF.

This sequence joins TRBV7-2 and TRBJ2-3; D is unclear. Trimming left V 5 bases short and J 0 bases short, with 9 bases between. Germline CDR1 SGHTA, CDR2 FQGNSA. The length of the CDR3 is 14 residues. CDR3 amino acids: CASSRPDSTDTQYF. The CDR3 DNA is TGTGCCAGCAGCAGGCCAGATAGCACAGATACGCAGTATTTT. The whole variable domain, filled in from reference TRBV7-2 and TRBJ2-3, reads GAGVSQSPSNKVTEKGKDVELRCDPISGHTALYWYRQSLGQGLEFLIYFQGNSAPDKSGLPSDRFSAERTGGSVSTLTIQRTQQEDSAVYLCASSRPDSTDTQYFGPGTRLTVL.

The genes are TRBV7-8 and TRBJ2-3; the D gene is possibly TRBD2 (6 bases). This CDR3 is 14 amino acids long. In germline, CDR1 is SGHVS, CDR2 FQNEAQ. V was pared by 5 bases and J by 1 base, with 10 bases between. The CDR3, as DNA: TGTGCCAGCAGCCCTGGGACTGGCACAGATACGCAGTATTTT. Protein product: CASSPGTGTDTQYF.

Remarks on this clone: The junction shows a germline mismatch at one end, possibly a read error. V usage is TRBV6-2 or TRBV6-3 and J usage is TRBJ2-4; tentatively, D is TRBD2 (6 bases). Germline lookup yields CDR1 MNHEY and CDR2 SVGEGT. The CDR3 has 13 amino acids. CDR3 residues: CASSAGSFKTTIF. The CDR3 DNA sequence: TGTGCCAGCAGCGCGGGGAGCTTTAAAACGACTATCTTC.

The count of this clone is one. The rearrangement uses TRBV29-1 and TRBJ2-7; D not certain. The CDR3 spans 11 residues. V shed 0 bases and J shed 3 bases, with 3 bases lying between them. In germline, CDR1 is SQVTM, CDR2 ANQGSEA. The CDR3 sequence is CSVEEVYEQYF. The CDR3 nucleotides are TGCAGCGTTGAAGAGGTCTACGAGCAGTACTTC.